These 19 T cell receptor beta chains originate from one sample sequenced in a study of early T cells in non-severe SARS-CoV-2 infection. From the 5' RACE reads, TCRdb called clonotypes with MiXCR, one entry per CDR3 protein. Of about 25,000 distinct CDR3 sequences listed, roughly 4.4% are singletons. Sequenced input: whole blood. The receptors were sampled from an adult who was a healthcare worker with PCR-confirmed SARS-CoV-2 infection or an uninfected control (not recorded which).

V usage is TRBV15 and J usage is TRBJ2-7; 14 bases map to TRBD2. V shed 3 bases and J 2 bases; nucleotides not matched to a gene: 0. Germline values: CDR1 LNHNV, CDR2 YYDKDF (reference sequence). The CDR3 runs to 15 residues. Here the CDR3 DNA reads TGTGCCACCAGCAGGGGACTAGCGGGGGCCTACGAGCAGTACTTC. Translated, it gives CATSRGLAGAYEQYF.

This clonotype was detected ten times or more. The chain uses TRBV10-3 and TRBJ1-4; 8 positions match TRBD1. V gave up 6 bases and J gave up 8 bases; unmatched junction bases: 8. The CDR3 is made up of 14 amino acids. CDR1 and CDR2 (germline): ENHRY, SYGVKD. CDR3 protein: CAISRGQGEEKLFF. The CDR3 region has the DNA TGTGCCATCAGCAGAGGACAGGGAGAAGAAAAACTGTTTTTT.

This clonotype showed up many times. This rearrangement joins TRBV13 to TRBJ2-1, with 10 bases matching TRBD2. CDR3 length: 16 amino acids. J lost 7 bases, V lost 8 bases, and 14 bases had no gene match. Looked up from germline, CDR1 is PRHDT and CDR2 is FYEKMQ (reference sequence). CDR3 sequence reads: CASAIRPSGSLNEQFF. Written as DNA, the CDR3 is TGTGCCAGCGCCATTCGGCCTAGCGGGAGTTTGAATGAGCAGTTCTTC.

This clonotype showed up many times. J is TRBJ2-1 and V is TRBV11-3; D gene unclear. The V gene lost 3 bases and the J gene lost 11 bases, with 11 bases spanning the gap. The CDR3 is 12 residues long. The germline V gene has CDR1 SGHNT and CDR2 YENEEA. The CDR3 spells CASSLVVQKQFF. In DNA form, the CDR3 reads TGTGCCAGCAGCTTGGTAGTCCAAAAGCAGTTCTTC.

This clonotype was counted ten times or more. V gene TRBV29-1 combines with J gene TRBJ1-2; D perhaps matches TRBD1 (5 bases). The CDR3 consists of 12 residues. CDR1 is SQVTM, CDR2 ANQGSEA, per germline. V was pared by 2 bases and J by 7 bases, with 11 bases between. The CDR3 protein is CSVELDSSGYTF. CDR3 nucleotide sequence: TGCAGCGTTGAATTAGACAGCTCTGGCTACACCTTC.

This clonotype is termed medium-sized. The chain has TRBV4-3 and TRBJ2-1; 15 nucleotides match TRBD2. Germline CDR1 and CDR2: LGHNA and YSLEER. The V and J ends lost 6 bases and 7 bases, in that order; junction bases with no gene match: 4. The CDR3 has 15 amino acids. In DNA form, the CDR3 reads TGCGCCAGCAGTTGGACTAGCGGGAGGGGGAATGAGCAGTTCTTC. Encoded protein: CASSWTSGRGNEQFF.

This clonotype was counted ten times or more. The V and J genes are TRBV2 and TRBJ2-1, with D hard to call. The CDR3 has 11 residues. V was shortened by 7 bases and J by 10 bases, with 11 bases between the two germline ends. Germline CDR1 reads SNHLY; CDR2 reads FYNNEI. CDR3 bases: TGTGCCAGCAACTCGATAGACGAGCAGTTCTTC. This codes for CASNSIDEQFF. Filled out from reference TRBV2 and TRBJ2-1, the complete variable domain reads EPEVTQTPSHQVTQMGQEVILRCVPISNHLYFYWYRQILGQKVEFLVSFYNNEISEKSEIFDDQFSVERPDGSNFTLKIRSTKLEDSAMYFCASNSIDEQFFGPGTRLTVL.

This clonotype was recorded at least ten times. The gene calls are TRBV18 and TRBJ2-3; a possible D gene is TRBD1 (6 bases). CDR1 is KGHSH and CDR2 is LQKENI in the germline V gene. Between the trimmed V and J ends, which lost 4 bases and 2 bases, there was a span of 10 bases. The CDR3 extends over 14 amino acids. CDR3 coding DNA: TGTGCCAGCTCACGGACAGAATCCACAGATACGCAGTATTTT. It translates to CASSRTESTDTQYF.

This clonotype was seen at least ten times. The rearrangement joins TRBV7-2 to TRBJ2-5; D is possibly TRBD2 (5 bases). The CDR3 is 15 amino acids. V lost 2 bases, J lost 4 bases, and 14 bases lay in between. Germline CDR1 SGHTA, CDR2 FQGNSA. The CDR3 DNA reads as TGTGCCAGCAGCTTAAGCCGCCAGCGGTCAGAGACCCAGTACTTC. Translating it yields CASSLSRQRSETQYF.

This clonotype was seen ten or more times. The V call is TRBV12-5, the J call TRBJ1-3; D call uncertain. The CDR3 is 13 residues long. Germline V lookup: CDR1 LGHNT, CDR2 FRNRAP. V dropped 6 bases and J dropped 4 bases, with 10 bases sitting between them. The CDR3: CASGREAGNTIYF. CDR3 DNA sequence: TGTGCTAGTGGAAGGGAAGCCGGAAACACCATATATTTT.

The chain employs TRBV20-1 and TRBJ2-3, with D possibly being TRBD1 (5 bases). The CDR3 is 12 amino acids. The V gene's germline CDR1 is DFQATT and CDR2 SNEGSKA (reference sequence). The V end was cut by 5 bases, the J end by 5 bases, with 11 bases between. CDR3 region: CSAHTGRDTQYF. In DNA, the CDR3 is TGCAGTGCTCATACAGGCAGAGATACGCAGTATTTT.

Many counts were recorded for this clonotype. DNA for the CDR3: TGTGCCAGCAGCCCCGGACAAAACACCGGGGAGCTGTTTTTT. It yields the protein CASSPGQNTGELFF. The V call is TRBV7-2, the J call TRBJ2-2; a possible D gene is TRBD1 (5 bases). V lost 5 bases and J 2 bases, leaving 9 bases between the germline ends. This CDR3 region has 14 residues. Germline assignment: CDR1 SGHTA and CDR2 FQGNSA.

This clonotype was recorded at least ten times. The DNA of the CDR3 is TGTGCCAGCAGCGGACGGGACAGGGGGGAGGAAGCTTTCTTT. Protein product: CASSGRDRGEEAFF. The chain employs TRBV5-4 and TRBJ1-1; 11 bases align to TRBD1. Germline loops: CDR1 SGHNT, CDR2 YYREEE (reference sequence). This CDR3 has 14 residues. V gave up 4 bases and J gave up 8 bases; unmatched junction bases: 7.

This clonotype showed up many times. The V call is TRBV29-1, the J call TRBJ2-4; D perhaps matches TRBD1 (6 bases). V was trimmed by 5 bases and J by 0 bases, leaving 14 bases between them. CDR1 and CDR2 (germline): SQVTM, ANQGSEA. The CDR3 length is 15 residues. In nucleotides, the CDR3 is TGCAGCGTTACCAAGTGGACAGAAGCCAAAAACATTCAGTACTTC. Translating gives CSVTKWTEAKNIQYF.

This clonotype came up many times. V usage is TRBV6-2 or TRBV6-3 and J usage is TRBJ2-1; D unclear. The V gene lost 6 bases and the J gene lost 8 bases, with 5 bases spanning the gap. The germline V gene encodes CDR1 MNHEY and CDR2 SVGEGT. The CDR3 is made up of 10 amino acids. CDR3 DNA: TGTGCCAGCAGCGGTTATGAGCAGTTCTTC. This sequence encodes CASSGYEQFF.

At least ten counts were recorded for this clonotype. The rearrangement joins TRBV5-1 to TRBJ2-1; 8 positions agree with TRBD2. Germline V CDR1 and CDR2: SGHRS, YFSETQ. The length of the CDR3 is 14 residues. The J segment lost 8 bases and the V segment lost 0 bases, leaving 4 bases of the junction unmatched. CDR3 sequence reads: CASSLELAVDEQFF. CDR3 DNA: TGCGCCAGCAGCTTGGAACTAGCGGTCGATGAGCAGTTCTTC.

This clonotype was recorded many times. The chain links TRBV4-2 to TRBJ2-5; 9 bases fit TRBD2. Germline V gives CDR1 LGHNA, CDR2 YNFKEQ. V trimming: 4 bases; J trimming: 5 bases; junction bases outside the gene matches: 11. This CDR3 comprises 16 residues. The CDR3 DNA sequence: TGTGCCAGCAGCCCCGTAACGGCGGGAGGGTTGGAGACCCAGTACTTC. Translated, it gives CASSPVTAGGLETQYF.

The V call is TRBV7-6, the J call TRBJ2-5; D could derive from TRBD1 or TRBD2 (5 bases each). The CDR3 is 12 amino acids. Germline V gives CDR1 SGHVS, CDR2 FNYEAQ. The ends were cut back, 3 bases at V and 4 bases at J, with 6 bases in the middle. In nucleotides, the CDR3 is TGTGCCAGCAGCTTGGGGGTAGAGACCCAGTACTTC. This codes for CASSLGVETQYF.

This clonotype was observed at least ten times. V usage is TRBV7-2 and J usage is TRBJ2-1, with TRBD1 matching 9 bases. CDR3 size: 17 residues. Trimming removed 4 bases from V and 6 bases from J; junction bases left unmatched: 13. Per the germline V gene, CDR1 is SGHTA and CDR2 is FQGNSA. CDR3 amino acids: CASSSTYYRGQGNEQFF. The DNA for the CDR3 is TGTGCCAGCAGCTCAACTTATTACAGGGGGCAGGGCAATGAGCAGTTCTTC.